What follows are 9 T cell receptor beta chains derived from one specimen sequenced in a study of T-cell reconstitution after alpha-beta-depleted transplantation in children (dated by TCRdb to about 2016). The sample's treatment or condition label is to be understood as: allogeneic hematopoietic cell transplantation with graft depleted of TCRalphabeta T cells and CD19 B cells. Libraries were built with PCR. TCRdb records Illumina HiSeq 2500 as the sequencer. TCR library preparation used molecular barcoding, with unique molecular identifiers applied to normalize quantification of the TCRbeta repertoire. The raw public data were reprocessed by TCRdb itself: fastp quality trimming at Q25, MiXCR clonotype calling, in-frame beta chains only. Each CDR3 protein gets just one entry, which takes the most common genes and DNA from the rows behind it. This sample gives 700,000 to 850,000 distinct CDR3 sequences in total; 15% to 20% of them show up just once. The ten largest clonotypes hold 5% of the sample.

Material: PBMCs, mostly from graft donor cells, obtained 360 days after TCRalphabeta/CD19-depleted stem cell transplant. These receptors originate from a male patient aged 10-17 years who had a stem cell transplant for acute lymphoblastic leukemia, so the T cells may come from the graft donor.

The rearrangement uses TRBV7-9 and TRBJ2-1, with 9 bases identical to TRBD2. The J segment lost 0 bases and the V segment lost 0 bases, leaving 3 bases of the junction unmatched. This CDR3 is 17 amino acids long. CDR1 is SEHNR, CDR2 FQNEAQ, per germline (reference sequence). DNA for the CDR3: TGTGCCAGCAGCTTAGCCTTGCGGGAGGGCTCCTACAATGAGCAGTTCTTC. Its protein product is CASSLALREGSYNEQFF.

The gene calls are TRBV11-2 and TRBJ2-1; 8 bases agree with TRBD2. This CDR3 is built from 17 residues. The V gene's germline CDR1 is SGHAT and CDR2 FQNNGV. V was pared by 4 bases and J by 4 bases, with 12 bases of the junction left unmatched. The CDR3 sequence: CASSSISGKEIYNEQFF. CDR3 DNA: TGTGCCAGCAGCTCCATTAGCGGGAAAGAGATATACAATGAGCAGTTCTTC. The full variable domain, in which reference TRBV11-2 and TRBJ2-1 provide the parts outside the CDR3, is EAGVAQSPRYKIIEKRQSVAFWCNPISGHATLYWYQQILGQGPKLLIQFQNNGVVDDSQLPKDRFSAERLKGVDSTLKIQPAKLEDSAVYLCASSSISGKEIYNEQFFGPGTRLTVL.

This clonotype was seen only a few times. The chain is built from TRBV7-2 and TRBJ2-2; possible D gene TRBD1, 5 bases. The germline CDR1 and CDR2 sequences are SGHTA and FQGNSA. The CDR3 extends over 16 amino acids. Trimming pared 5 bases from V and 6 bases from J, leaving 19 bases between. CDR3 DNA sequence: TGTGCCAGCAGCGCCCCCGGTCAGGGTTTTGCCGGGGAGCTGTTTTTT. Its protein product is CASSAPGQGFAGELFF.

A few counts support this clonotype. The V call is TRBV3-1, the J call TRBJ2-2, with TRBD1 matching 7 bases. The germline V gene encodes CDR1 LGHDT and CDR2 YNNKEL (reference sequence). This CDR3 comprises 15 residues. J lost 7 bases, V lost 5 bases, and 10 bases had no gene match. The CDR3 DNA sequence: TGTGCCAGCAGCTCCTGGACAGGACCCCTCGGGGAGCTGTTTTTT. It is translated as CASSSWTGPLGELFF.

This clonotype has ten or more counts. This rearrangement joins TRBV7-2 to TRBJ2-1; D is possibly TRBD2 (5 bases). This CDR3 region has 13 residues. Trimming removed 8 bases at V and 7 bases at J, with 15 bases between. From germline, CDR1 is SGHTA and CDR2 FQGNSA. CDR3 amino acids: CASHLGGGNEQFF. The CDR3, as DNA: TGTGCCAGCCACCTTGGAGGTGGAAATGAGCAGTTCTTC.

This chain uses TRBV4-1 with TRBJ2-7, with D hard to call. The germline V and J ends were trimmed by 0 bases and 3 bases, with 15 bases remaining between them. The germline CDR1 and CDR2 sequences are MGHRA and YSYEKL. This CDR3 comprises 16 residues. As DNA, the CDR3 is TGCGCCAGCAGCCAAGATTCGGCAGAGGCAGACTACGAGCAGTACTTC. Encoded protein: CASSQDSAEADYEQYF.

This clonotype was found many times. The chain uses TRBV30 and TRBJ1-5; D uncertain. The CDR3 sequence is 13 residues long. CDR1 is GTSNPN and CDR2 is SVGIG in the germline V gene (reference sequence). V shed 1 base and J shed 6 bases, with 10 bases lying between them. CDR3 DNA sequence: TGTGCCTGGAGTGGCCAGCCTCGTCAGCCCCAGCATTTT. Amino acid sequence: CAWSGQPRQPQHF.

This clonotype was seen more than once but under ten times. The gene calls are TRBV7-2 and TRBJ2-3; 12 positions agree with TRBD2. The V segment lost 6 bases and the J segment 2 bases; nucleotides outside the gene matches: 9. Looked up from germline, CDR1 is SGHTA and CDR2 is FQGNSA. The length of the CDR3 is 17 residues. CDR3 in DNA: TGTGCCAGCAGTTCTAGCGGGAGGGCCCTATTCACAGATACGCAGTATTTT. Amino acids: CASSSSGRALFTDTQYF. Complete variable domain (other parts from reference TRBV7-2 and TRBJ2-3): GAGVSQSPSNKVTEKGKDVELRCDPISGHTALYWYRQSLGQGLEFLIYFQGNSAPDKSGLPSDRFSAERTGGSVSTLTIQRTQQEDSAVYLCASSSSGRALFTDTQYFGPGTRLTVL.

This chain links TRBV24-1 with TRBJ2-2; weak D call: TRBD2 (5 bases). Germline assignment: CDR1 KGHDR and CDR2 SFDVKD. The CDR3 length is 11 residues. The germline V and J ends were trimmed by 7 bases and 7 bases, with 6 bases remaining between them. CDR3 protein: CATSSGGELFF. The CDR3 DNA is TGTGCCACCAGCAGCGGCGGGGAGCTGTTTTTT.